The clone carrying this TCR beta chain was observed a few times. Its antigen is not identified. These data belong to a study of beta chain features in type 1 diabetes. Study as a whole: Patients shared similar age, gender and cell yields with healthy donors. Study outcomes and limitations: Type 1 diabetes patients had TCRB CDR3s that were shorter (moderately but significantly so) in all four CD4+ subsets. PCR, the amplification step, might favor shorter templates, equally in patients and controls. Sampled from patients, naive, central memory and Treg TCRB repertoires appeared more similar than those sampled from healthy donors.

There was one heparinised blood draw per donor, averaging around 120 mL. The CDR3 covers 10 residues. V gave up 7 bases and J gave up 8 bases, with 6 bases separating them. Germline V lookup: CDR1 MNHNY, CDR2 SVGAGI (reference sequence). The isolated RNA, all of it, was reverse transcribed, so expressed TCRB transcripts were what got sequenced. Only in-frame clones appear in the TCRdb table, and some are missing; sequencing was by immunoSEQ multiplex PCR. In the table there are 250,000 to 300,000 clones, 24% of which are singletons. The clonotype originates from a woman in her 30s with type 1 diabetes. The sequenced sample consisted of naive CD4+ T cells from blood. The chain links TRBV6-6 to TRBJ2-1; tentative D call: TRBD2 (5 bases). The CDR3 DNA reads TGTGCCAGCAAGAGGGATGAGCAGTTCTTC. Its translation is CASKRDEQFF.